These T cell receptor beta chains were read from a single sample in a study of long-term antiretroviral therapy in people with HIV. Using immunoSEQ multiplex PCR, the repertoire was profiled, and TCRdb retains in-frame clones only, with some absent. The table records approximately 26,000 clones, 75% to 85% of them present only once. This specimen consisted of unsorted PBMCs, obtained 2.9 years after starting antiretroviral therapy. Receptors were obtained from a man over 45 with HIV. CDR3s include the opening cysteine and the closing phenylalanine or tryptophan. D genes are given only for firm matches. The size of a clone is reported for some rows only, either as once, few or many, or as a class for expanded clones.

J,D,size,V,DNA,CDR3
TRBJ1-1,NA,NA,TRBV27,TGTGCCAGCAGGACTTGGGGGGGTCAAGCAGCTTTCTTT,CASRTWGGQAAFF
TRBJ1-5,NA,NA,TRBV6-1,TGTGCCAGCAGTCCACTAGGGGGCAATCAGCCCCAGCATTTT,CASSPLGGNQPQHF
TRBJ2-7,NA,NA,TRBV4-1,TGCGCCAGCAGCCAAGAAAACGAGCAGTACTTC,CASSQENEQYF
TRBJ2-1,TRBD2,NA,TRBV2,TGTGCCAGCAGGACTAGCGGGGGTTACTACAATGAGCAGTTCTTC,CASRTSGGYYNEQFF
TRBJ2-4,NA,NA,TRBV7-3,TGTGCCAGCAGCCTTACTAAGGACGCGAACATTCAGTACTTC,CASSLTKDANIQYF
TRBJ2-5,TRBD2,NA,TRBV7-3,TGTGCCAGCAGCTTAAGAGGGGAACTAGCGGGGCGCCAAGAGACCCAGTACTTC,CASSLRGELAGRQETQYF
TRBJ2-7,TRBD1,few,TRBV7-9,TGTGCCAGCAGCCGCCGGGACAGGCGGTCCTACGAGCAGTACTTC,CASSRRDRRSYEQYF
TRBJ1-1,NA,NA,TRBV7-8,TGTGCCAGCAGCCCGGGAACTGAAGCTTTCTTT,CASSPGTEAFF
TRBJ1-6,TRBD1,NA,TRBV23-1,TGCGCCAGCAGTCAGCTAAGGGGTACAGGGGGCGCGTTGAATTCACCCCTCCACTTT,CASSQLRGTGGALNSPLHF
TRBJ2-7,NA,NA,TRBV28,TGTGCCAGCAGTTATGCCTACGAGCAGTACTTC,CASSYAYEQYF
TRBJ2-3,NA,NA,TRBV2,TGTGCCAGCTCTAGACACGGGTCCCCTGCAGATACGCAGTATTTT,CASSRHGSPADTQYF
TRBJ1-4,TRBD1,NA,TRBV6-5,TGTGCCAGCACCCCCCGGGGAGGGGGCGGGGAAAAACTGTTTTTT,CASTPRGGGGEKLFF